This TCR beta chain was captured in a study of OX40 agonist ivuxolimab in advanced cancers. V gave up 1 base and J gave up 8 bases; unmatched junction bases: 8. Germline CDR1 and CDR2: LNHNV and YYDKDF (reference sequence). The CDR3 loop spans 17 amino acids. TCRdb keeps only in-frame clones here, not all; method: immunoSEQ multiplex PCR. The data hold around 67,000 clones, with about 86% observed a single time. The receptor's source is an adult with an advanced solid tumor such as melanoma, head and neck, liver or kidney cancer. This chain links TRBV15 with TRBJ1-4; 12 nucleotides line up with TRBD1. The starting material was CD4+ or CD8+ T cells sorted from blood, obtained in a trial of the OX40 agonist ivuxolimab. The CDR3: CATSRVIGTGGREKLFF. The CDR3 DNA reads TGTGCCACCAGCAGAGTAATCGGGACAGGGGGCCGAGAAAAACTGTTTTTT.